Shown below are 16 T cell receptor beta chains from a single sample sequenced in a study of Ad26.COV2.S vaccination and SARS-CoV-2 variants listed by TCRdb under 2021. Library preparation was by the immunoSEQ multiplex PCR assay. The clones in this table, taken by TCRdb from immuneACCESS, are in-frame only. Not every clone is retained; where verified, under half of the shortfall comes from an unresolved V gene, and the cause of the rest is unknown. Here the sample has 330,000 or so clones; about nine tenths occur a single time. About 5% of the sample goes to the ten largest clones. Reading the label with the study, this specimen's treatment or condition is: roughly 18 received Ad26.COV2.S at low or high dose, single or two shots; 5 received placebo; per-sample allocation not given. For vaccine and placebo recipients, the sequenced repertoires came from samples collected on day 63 after the first injection.

This specimen consisted of peripheral blood, obtained in a trial of Ad26.COV2.S vaccine versus placebo. The receptors come from a person aged 18 to 59 who received the Ad26.COV2.S COVID-19 vaccine or a placebo.

The CDR3 bases are TGTGCCACCAGCAGAAGAACAGGGGGGAGCACTGAAGCTTTCTTT. It codes for CATSRRTGGSTEAFF. The chain is built from TRBV15 and TRBJ1-1; 8 bases are shared with TRBD1. The CDR3 spans 15 residues. The germline V gene encodes CDR1 LNHNV and CDR2 YYDKDF (reference sequence). V trimming: 2 bases; J trimming: 4 bases; junction bases outside the gene matches: 6.

This CDR3 is CASSQAGPGRSGYTF. The CDR3 DNA sequence: TGCGCCAGCAGCCAAGCGGGACCTGGGCGGAGTGGCTACACCTTC. The rearrangement joins TRBV4-1 to TRBJ1-2; a weak D match, TRBD1 (5 bases). The CDR3 sequence is 15 residues long. V gave up 1 base and J gave up 7 bases, with 16 bases separating them. Germline V lookup: CDR1 MGHRA, CDR2 YSYEKL.

This chain joins TRBV7-9 and TRBJ2-7; D is ambiguous. Germline CDR1 is SEHNR and CDR2 is FQNEAQ (reference sequence). The CDR3 runs 15 residues. Trimming took 1 base from V and 0 from J, leaving 10 bases between them. This chain's CDR3 is CASSLEGDNSYEQYV. CDR3 bases: TGTGCCAGCAGCTTAGAGGGCGATAACTCCTACGAGCAGTACGTC.

J is TRBJ2-7 and V is TRBV10-3, with TRBD1 as a possible D gene (5 bases). The CDR3 is 13 amino acids. The germline V and J ends were trimmed by 8 bases and 0 bases, with 11 bases remaining between them. The V gene's germline CDR1 is ENHRY and CDR2 SYGVKD. Written as DNA, the CDR3 is TGTGCCATCCAGGGTACGAGCTCCTACGAGCAGTACTTC. As protein: CAIQGTSSYEQYF.

The V call is TRBV29-1, the J call TRBJ2-1, with 8 positions matching TRBD2. The CDR3 contains 15 residues. Germline lookup yields CDR1 SQVTM and CDR2 ANQGSEA. Trimming cost V 7 bases and J 4 bases; bases outside gene matches: 12. This CDR3 reads CSANGEAGVYNEQFF. DNA for the CDR3: TGCAGCGCAAACGGTGAAGCGGGGGTTTACAATGAGCAGTTCTTC.

CDR3 in amino acids: CASSMAGRGELFF. The CDR3 region has the DNA TGTGCCAGTAGTATGGCCGGACGCGGGGAGCTGTTTTTT. This chain joins TRBV19 and TRBJ2-2; D remains ambiguous. V lost 3 bases to trimming and J lost 7 bases, with 9 bases between them. The V gene's germline CDR1 is LNHDA and CDR2 SQIVND (reference sequence). The CDR3 has 13 amino acids.

This chain uses TRBV28 with TRBJ1-2; 9 bases agree with TRBD1. Trimming took 2 bases from V and 8 from J; bases not matched to a gene: 9. In germline, CDR1 is MDHEN, CDR2 SYDVKM. This CDR3 region has 15 residues. CDR3 loop: CASSLGQGLAYGYTF. The CDR3 bases are TGTGCCAGCAGTTTAGGACAGGGGCTGGCTTACGGCTACACCTTC.

About this clone itself: The same CDR3 can be traced to other DNA sequences in this sample. The genes are TRBV7-9 and TRBJ1-4; no clear D gene. The CDR3 runs to 11 residues. CDR1 and CDR2 from the germline V gene are SEHNR and FQNEAQ (reference sequence). The V and J ends lost 3 bases and 7 bases respectively, with 3 bases between them. In DNA form, the CDR3 reads TGTGCCAGCAGCTTGTCTGAAAAACTGTTTTTT. Protein: CASSLSEKLFF.

The V and J genes are TRBV4-3 and TRBJ2-1; 8 positions match TRBD2. The V and J ends lost 3 bases and 8 bases, in that order; junction bases with no gene match: 9. CDR3 size: 15 residues. Germline-derived CDR1 and CDR2 are LGHNA and YSLEER. CDR3 DNA sequence: TGCGCCAGCAGCCAGTTCGGACTAGCTGGCTATGAGCAGTTCTTC. It specifies CASSQFGLAGYEQFF.

The J gene is TRBJ2-2, the V gene TRBV4-2; D gene ambiguous. This CDR3 has 14 residues. V lost 0 bases, J lost 3 bases, and 5 bases lay in between. Germline CDR1 reads LGHNA; CDR2 reads YNFKEQ. The CDR3 nucleotides are TGTGCCAGCAGCCAAGAAAGACACACCGGGGAGCTGTTTTTT. It is translated as CASSQERHTGELFF.

This clone was counted a few times. V usage is TRBV4-3 and J usage is TRBJ2-1; D gene ambiguous. CDR1 and CDR2 (germline): LGHNA, YSLEER. The CDR3 sequence is 12 residues long. Trimming shortened V by 2 bases and J by 9 bases, and 8 bases separated the two germline ends. The CDR3 DNA reads TGCGCCAGCAGCCAACAGGCAGGTGAGCAGTTCTTC. Amino acids: CASSQQAGEQFF.

This clone was found a few times. The rearrangement joins TRBV6-4 to TRBJ1-1; TRBD1 might be the D (5 bases). Germline V lookup: CDR1 MRHNA, CDR2 SNTAGT. CDR3 length equals 13 residues. V was cut by 2 bases and J by 6 bases, with 10 bases left in between. CDR3 residues: CASSDRWGAEAFF. Written as DNA, the CDR3 is TGTGCCAGCAGTGACCGGTGGGGGGCTGAAGCTTTCTTT.

The rearrangement uses TRBV7-3 and TRBJ2-3; D remains ambiguous. Looked up from germline, CDR1 is SGHTA and CDR2 is FQGTGA. The CDR3 has 16 residues. V was clipped by 2 bases and J by 2 bases, with 14 bases between them. CDR3 bases: TGTGCCAGCAGCTTATACGTCACCGGGTCCACAGATACGCAGTATTTT. Its protein product is CASSLYVTGSTDTQYF.

CDR3: CASSLGQALYGYTF. The CDR3 DNA sequence: TGTGCCAGCAGCCTAGGACAGGCCCTATATGGCTACACCTTC. J is TRBJ1-2 and V is TRBV3-1 (or the pseudogene TRBV3-2), with 7 bases lining up with TRBD1. Germline loops: CDR1 LGHDT, CDR2 YNNKEL (reference sequence). The CDR3 is 14 residues long. Trimming took 4 bases from V and 5 from J; bases not matched to a gene: 7.

The chain has TRBV7-8 and TRBJ1-4; D is unclear. Trimming removed 0 bases at V and 7 bases at J, with 15 bases between. Germline lookup yields CDR1 SGHVS and CDR2 FQNEAQ. The CDR3 runs 16 residues. CDR3 sequence (DNA): TGTGCCAGCAGCTTAGCGTCGGGGAGGCTTGGTGAAAAACTGTTTTTT. Translated, it gives CASSLASGRLGEKLFF.

V and J are TRBV19 and TRBJ1-2, with D perhaps matching TRBD1 (6 bases). CDR3 size: 12 residues. Per the germline V gene, CDR1 is LNHDA and CDR2 is SQIVND (reference sequence). Between the trimmed V and J ends, which lost 6 bases and 8 bases, there was a span of 13 bases. The CDR3 DNA follows: TGTGCCAGTAGCTTCCGGGGGCTCGGCTACACCTTC. Residues: CASSFRGLGYTF.